This T cell receptor (beta chain) is from a study of cytomegalovirus exposure and HLA in healthy donors. This PCR relied on a set of 60 Vbeta primers and 13 Jbeta primers. TCRdb's table, derived via immunoSEQ multiplex PCR, lists solely in-frame clones and lacks some. This listing includes roughly 88,000 clones. J gave up 8 bases and V 4 bases, and 14 bases lay outside the gene matches. The CDR3 loop spans 15 amino acids. CDR1 is SGHKS, CDR2 YYEKEE, per germline (reference sequence). Material for sequencing was PBMCs. The chain employs TRBV5-5 and TRBJ1-1; TRBD1 matches at 7 bases. The TCR sequence derives from a man aged 45-65 years in good health and CMV-seropositive. The CDR3 DNA sequence: TGTGCCAGCAGCCTCGGTGGGACAGCCCAAACCGAAGCTTTCTTT. Amino acids: CASSLGGTAQTEAFF.